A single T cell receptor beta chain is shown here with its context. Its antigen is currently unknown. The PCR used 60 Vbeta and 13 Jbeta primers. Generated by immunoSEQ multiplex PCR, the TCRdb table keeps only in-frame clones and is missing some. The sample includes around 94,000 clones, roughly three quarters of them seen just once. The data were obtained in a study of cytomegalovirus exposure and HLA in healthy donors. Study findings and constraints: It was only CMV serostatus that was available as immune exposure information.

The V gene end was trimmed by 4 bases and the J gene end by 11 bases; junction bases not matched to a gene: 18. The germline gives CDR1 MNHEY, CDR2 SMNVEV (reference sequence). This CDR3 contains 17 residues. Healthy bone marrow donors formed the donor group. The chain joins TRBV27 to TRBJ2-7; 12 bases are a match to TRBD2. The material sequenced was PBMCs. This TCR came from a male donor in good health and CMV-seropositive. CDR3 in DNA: TGTGCCAGCAGTTCGGCTAGCGGGAGGGCCTGGAAGTCGCAGGAGTACTTC. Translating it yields CASSSASGRAWKSQEYF.